Presented here are 32 T cell receptor beta chains from one specimen sequenced in a study of tumor and adjacent non-tumor tissue in lung cancer. RNA was extracted from bulk tissue without any cell sorting. TCRbeta libraries were built with three rounds of nested PCR, modified from ARM-PCR. TCRdb itself ran the multiplex PCR reads through MiXCR, one entry per CDR3 protein. The sample gives approximately 76,000 distinct CDR3 sequences, approximately 71% of which show up once; about 12% is in the top ten. The sequencing input was lung tumor tissue. The receptors shown here come from a woman in her 70s with non-small cell lung cancer.

The rearrangement joins TRBV28 to TRBJ2-7; TRBD1 matches 10 bases. The CDR3 totals 14 residues. The V and J ends lost 7 bases and 2 bases, in that order; junction bases with no gene match: 5. The germline gives CDR1 MDHEN, CDR2 SYDVKM. This CDR3 reads CASTAGTGAYEQYF. The CDR3 DNA reads as TGTGCCAGCACCGCCGGGACAGGGGCCTACGAGCAGTACTTC.

The sample holds one count of this clonotype. Because the CDR3 is missing its conserved closing phenylalanine or tryptophan, this is likely a read error. The chain has TRBV12-3 or TRBV12-4 and TRBJ1-1, with D maybe TRBD1 (6 bases). V lost 5 bases and J 3 bases, leaving 13 bases between the germline ends. The CDR3 covers 14 residues. CDR3 sequence reads: CASSQTGTDTEAFL. The CDR3 DNA is TGTGCCAGCAGTCAAACAGGGACGGACACTGAAGCTTTCTTA.

The J gene is TRBJ2-1, the V gene TRBV4-2; 7 nucleotides match TRBD1. This CDR3 contains 16 residues. J lost 5 bases, V lost 7 bases, and 14 bases had no gene match. Per the germline V gene, CDR1 is LGHNA and CDR2 is YNFKEQ. CDR3 sequence reads: CASTYGTGDTDNEQFF. The CDR3 DNA sequence: TGTGCCAGCACCTACGGAACAGGGGACACCGACAATGAGCAGTTCTTC.

Points on this clonotype: An end of the junction does not agree with germline; a read error may underlie this. The V and J genes are TRBV6-5 and TRBJ2-2; 8 bases align to TRBD1. The CDR3 spans 15 residues. Germline V lookup: CDR1 MNHEY, CDR2 SVGAGI. This CDR3 is CASMGWDRNTGKLFF. The CDR3 bases are TGTGCCAGCATGGGGTGGGACAGGAACACCGGGAAGCTGTTTTTT.

A word on this clonotype: The germline gene is not matched at one end of the junction; a read error may be the cause. This chain uses TRBV20-1 with TRBJ1-1; 9 bases match TRBD1. Germline CDR1 DFQATT, CDR2 SNEGSKA (reference sequence). CDR3 length equals 17 residues. CDR3 residues: CSARDRQGVFMNTEAFF. The CDR3 DNA follows: TGCAGTGCTAGAGATAGACAGGGGGTGTTTATGAACACCGAAGCTTTCTTT.

In regard to this clonotype: Since no conserved phenylalanine or tryptophan closes the CDR3, a read error is the likely cause. The DNA is left out, because the CDR3 cannot be placed on it with certainty; the CDR3 is given as TCRdb lists it. Here the CDR3 reads CSAGLAGGETLYS. The chain joins TRBV29-1 to TRBJ2-5; the table calls TRBD2, which could not be checked here. Germline V gene data show CDR1 as SQVTM and CDR2 as ANQGSEA. The CDR3 totals 13 residues, both ends included.

This clonotype has ten or more counts. The chain couples TRBV6-1 to TRBJ2-7; D call uncertain. Germline V lookup: CDR1 MNHNS, CDR2 SASEGT. The ends were cut back, 3 bases at V and 2 bases at J, with 8 bases in the middle. The CDR3 totals 13 residues. CDR3 DNA: TGTGCCAGCAGTGACCGAAACACCTACGAGCAGTACTTC. It is translated as CASSDRNTYEQYF.

The chain recombines TRBV29-1 with TRBJ2-1; tentatively, D is TRBD1 or TRBD2 (5 bases each). Germline V CDR1 and CDR2: SQVTM, ANQGSEA. There are 13 residues in the CDR3. The germline V and J ends were trimmed by 6 bases and 5 bases, with 14 bases remaining between them. The CDR3 nucleotides read TGCAGCGTAAAGCGGACACTTCACAATGAGCAGTTCTTC. Its translation: CSVKRTLHNEQFF.

About this clonotype: Relative to the germline gene, one junction end is altered; a read error may explain this. V and J are TRBV29-1 and TRBJ2-3, with D possibly TRBD1 on 8 matching bases. Germline-derived CDR1 and CDR2 are SQVTM and ANQGSEA. This CDR3 has 16 amino acids. The CDR3 is CSAEDSGTGPPDMQYF. For the CDR3, the DNA is TGCAGCGCTGAAGACAGCGGGACAGGCCCCCCAGATATGCAGTATTTT.

This clonotype was found once. One end of the junction varies from germline; a read error may be responsible. The gene calls are TRBV29-1 and TRBJ2-7, with D tentatively TRBD1 (5 bases). In germline, CDR1 is SQVTM, CDR2 ANQGSEA. The CDR3 covers 12 residues. The CDR3 DNA reads TGCAACGTTGAGCCAGGGTCGGACGAGCAGAACTTC. As protein: CNVEPGSDEQNF.

This clonotype was counted ten times or more. The V and J genes are TRBV5-5 and TRBJ1-2; D not resolved. Trimming removed 0 bases from V and 5 bases from J, with 14 bases in between. The CDR3 is 15 residues long. Germline assignment: CDR1 SGHKS and CDR2 YYEKEE (reference sequence). The CDR3 sequence is CASSLETALGYGYTF. As DNA, the CDR3 is TGTGCCAGCAGCTTGGAGACCGCCCTGGGGTATGGCTACACCTTC.

This clonotype was seen just once. The junction differs from germline at one of its ends, possibly a read error. The chain carries TRBV7-9 and TRBJ2-6, with D tentatively TRBD1 (5 bases). The CDR3 loop spans 18 amino acids. Germline V CDR1 and CDR2: SEHNR, FQNEAQ (reference sequence). CDR3 DNA: TGTGCCAGCAGCTTACTGCTTCTCCGCCTCTCTGGGGCCAACCTCCTGACTTTC. Encoded protein: CASSLLLLRLSGANLLTF.

Regarding this clonotype: A much larger clone lies one base from this, so it may be a read error. The genes are TRBV19 and TRBJ2-3, with 10 positions matching TRBD2. The CDR3 consists of 16 residues. Germline V gene sequence: CDR1 LNHDA, CDR2 SQIVND (reference sequence). CDR3 in DNA: TGTACCAGTAGTATAGACTCTAGCGGGAGAACAGATACGCAGTATTTT. This gives the protein CTSSIDSSGRTDTQYF.

In its sample, this clonotype was seen once. Germline and junction disagree at one end, which may indicate a read error. V and J are TRBV4-1 and TRBJ2-2, with 8 nucleotides matching TRBD1. The CDR3 runs 17 residues. Germline CDR1 MGHRA, CDR2 YSYEKL. The CDR3 protein is CANSLQSGQDDTGELFF. Written as DNA, the CDR3 is TGCGCCAACAGCCTGCAATCGGGACAGGATGACACCGGGGAGCTGTTTTTT.

This clonotype was counted many times. The chain joins TRBV5-1 to TRBJ2-3; 7 bases align to TRBD1. The CDR3 runs to 13 residues. Germline values: CDR1 SGHRS, CDR2 YFSETQ. With V trimmed by 8 bases and J by 2 bases, 5 bases remained unmatched. The CDR3, as DNA: TGCGCCAGTTCCGGGACAGTCACAGATACGCAGTATTTT. Amino acid sequence: CASSGTVTDTQYF.

The V gene is TRBV29-1, the J gene TRBJ2-3; D ambiguous. Germline-derived CDR1 and CDR2 are SQVTM and ANQGSEA. This CDR3 region has 13 residues. With 6 bases removed from V and 2 bases from J, the gap between germline ends came to 12 bases. CDR3 protein: CSVGQEFTDTQYF. CDR3 nucleotides: TGCAGCGTGGGCCAGGAATTCACAGATACGCAGTATTTT.

A word on this clonotype: One end of the junction fails to match germline, which may point to a read error. CDR3 protein: CSDVGLGYDYTF. CDR3 nucleotides: TGCAGCGATGTGGGGTTGGGGTACGACTACACGTTC. The chain links TRBV29-1 to TRBJ1-2; D call uncertain. The CDR3 extends over 12 amino acids. CDR1 SQVTM and CDR2 ANQGSEA come from the germline V gene.

On this clonotype itself: The conserved phenylalanine or tryptophan is not found at the CDR3 terminus, so this likely reflects a read error. V usage is TRBV10-2 and J usage is TRBJ2-3, with D tentatively TRBD1 (5 bases). Germline lookup yields CDR1 WSHSY and CDR2 SAAADI. V was cut by 4 bases and J by 4 bases, with 18 bases left in between. CDR3 length equals 16 residues. The CDR3 DNA is TGCGCCAGCAGTGCGGCCAGGGCTTTTGTACCAGATACGCAGTATTCT. Its translation: CASSAARAFVPDTQYS.

As regards this clonotype: The junction departs from germline at one end; a sequencing error may be responsible. The chain combines TRBV4-1 with TRBJ1-1; 7 nucleotides align to TRBD1. This CDR3 spans 18 amino acids. Germline values: CDR1 MGHRA, CDR2 YSYEKL. The CDR3 is CASSQDTGQALLNTEVFF. CDR3 coding DNA: TGCGCCAGCAGCCAAGATACCGGACAGGCACTATTGAACACTGAAGTTTTCTTT.

For this clonotype: Germline is not matched at one junction end, which may reflect a read error. This chain links TRBV19 with TRBJ2-6; D uncertain. This CDR3 has 17 amino acids. Germline values: CDR1 LNHDA, CDR2 SQIVND (reference sequence). This CDR3 reads CACRFAVLSSGANVLTF. The CDR3 nucleotides read TGTGCCTGTAGATTTGCGGTACTTAGCTCTGGGGCCAACGTCCTGACTTTC.

As for this clonotype: The junction shows a germline mismatch at one end, possibly a read error. The chain recombines TRBV28 with TRBJ1-4; D unresolved. The germline gives CDR1 MDHEN, CDR2 SYDVKM. This CDR3 has 15 amino acids. The CDR3 sequence: CVSKNREIRNEKLFF. CDR3 coding DNA: TGTGTCAGCAAAAACCGGGAAATCCGTAATGAAAAACTGTTTTTT.

As regards this clonotype: The germline gene is not matched at one end of the junction; a read error may be the cause. V is TRBV12-3 or TRBV12-4 and J is TRBJ1-1; D uncertain. The CDR3 runs 13 residues. The CDR3, as DNA: TGTGCCATCAGTCTCTCACCAAACACTGAGGCTTTCTTT. The encoded protein is CAISLSPNTEAFF.

CDR3 sequence (DNA): TGCGGCATAGGACAAATGAACACTGAAGCTTTCTTT. As protein: CGIGQMNTEAFF. The chain is built from TRBV29-1 and TRBJ1-1; TRBD1 is a possible D gene (5 bases). Germline V CDR1 and CDR2: SQVTM, ANQGSEA. This CDR3 contains 12 residues.

Of note for this clonotype: A much larger clone is a single base away; this may be a read error. The chain carries TRBV11-2 and TRBJ2-1; 8 positions match TRBD2. Germline V gene data show CDR1 as SGHAT and CDR2 as FQNNGV. This CDR3 has 16 residues. The CDR3 region is CASSLYSGTGYNEEFF. CDR3 in DNA: TGTGCCAGCAGCCTCTATAGCGGGACGGGGTACAATGAGGAGTTCTTC.

In the case of this clonotype: The junction shows a germline mismatch at one end, possibly a read error. The CDR3 sequence is CASSYSVTGASVLTF. In DNA form, the CDR3 reads TGTGCCAGCAGTTACAGCGTGACAGGGGCCAGCGTCCTGACTTTC. V usage is TRBV6-6 and J usage is TRBJ2-6, with 8 bases lining up with TRBD1. This CDR3 comprises 15 residues. Germline CDR1 and CDR2: MNHNY and SVGAGI (reference sequence).

This clonotype was counted ten times or more. This chain uses TRBV12-3 or TRBV12-4 with TRBJ2-3, with no clear D. The length of the CDR3 is 12 residues. V was shortened by 1 base and J by 3 bases, with 2 bases between the two germline ends. The CDR3 here is CASSLGTDTQYF. The CDR3 region has the DNA TGTGCCAGCAGTTTAGGGACAGATACGCAGTATTTT.

Details on this clonotype: At one of its ends the junction is not consistent with the germline gene, which may arise from a read error. This chain uses TRBV6-2 or TRBV6-3 with TRBJ2-2; 8 bases line up with TRBD1. Germline values: CDR1 MNHEY, CDR2 SVGEGT. The length of the CDR3 is 17 residues. CDR3: CASSLRDQGANTGKLFF. In DNA form, the CDR3 reads TGTGCCAGCAGTCTCCGTGATCAGGGGGCGAACACCGGGAAGCTGTTTTTT.

About this clonotype itself: Mismatch with germline at one junction end may stem from a read error. V and J are TRBV29-1 and TRBJ2-1; D may be TRBD2 (5 bases). CDR3 length: 14 residues. Germline CDR1 reads SQVTM; CDR2 reads ANQGSEA. The CDR3 DNA sequence: TGTAGCGTTGTCGATAGCATGTCCAACAATGAGCAGTTCTTC. Protein product: CSVVDSMSNNEQFF.

Concerning this clonotype: The CDR3 ends on some other residue instead of the conserved phenylalanine or tryptophan, so this is likely a read error. It is unclear where the CDR3 begins or ends on the DNA, so no DNA is shown, and the CDR3 is as TCRdb lists it. The CDR3 reads CSVRREGRGGELFL. V gene TRBV29-1 combines with J gene TRBJ2-2; the listed D gene, TRBD2, was not tested against the DNA. Per germline, CDR1 SQVTM and CDR2 ANQGSEA. The CDR3 is 14 residues long, counting both termini.

Comment on this clonotype: At one of its ends the junction is not consistent with the germline gene, which may arise from a read error. The gene calls are TRBV5-1 and TRBJ2-2; weak D call: TRBD2 (5 bases). The CDR3 loop spans 14 amino acids. The germline V gene has CDR1 SGHRS and CDR2 YFSETQ. Written as DNA, the CDR3 is TGCGCCAGCAGGGTGGTCAACCCGTCCGGGGAGCTGTTCTTT. This sequence encodes CASRVVNPSGELFF.

In the case of this clonotype: This may come from a read error, since a much larger clone is one base off. This rearrangement joins TRBV28 to TRBJ2-2, with 11 nucleotides matching TRBD2. The V segment lost 6 bases and the J segment 5 bases; nucleotides outside the gene matches: 5. The CDR3 runs 15 residues. Germline V gives CDR1 MDHEN, CDR2 SYDVKM. CDR3 sequence reads: CASRSTSGSTGELFF. CDR3 nucleotides: TGTGCCAGCAGATCAACTAGCGGGAGTACCGGGGAGCTGTTTTTT.

This clonotype has a single count. One end of the junction is discordant with germline, which a read error may explain. This chain joins TRBV6-5 and TRBJ1-1; 10 nucleotides align to TRBD1. The CDR3 loop spans 17 amino acids. Germline lookup yields CDR1 MNHEY and CDR2 SVGAGI. The DNA of the CDR3 is TGTGCCAGCTGTTACCCTCGGACAGGGGGATTGAACGCTGAAGCTTTCTTT. The encoded protein is CASCYPRTGGLNAEAFF.